The 18 T cell receptor beta chains listed next were all sequenced from one sample in a study of shared clonotypes between healthy human individuals. TCRdb's copy holds only in-frame clones and misses some; the assay was immunoSEQ multiplex PCR. The sample lists approximately 2,000,000 clones; 80% to 95% were seen once. Sequenced sample: naive CD4+ T cells from PBMCs. The subset here: CD45RA+ positively selected. The receptors stem from a man aged 18 to 30 in good health. Some clones in this sample may be carry-over from other donors' samples.

The rearrangement links TRBV19 to TRBJ2-1, with 9 bases aligning to TRBD1. The V segment lost 7 bases and the J segment 7 bases; nucleotides outside the gene matches: 11. The germline V gene encodes CDR1 LNHDA and CDR2 SQIVND (reference sequence). The CDR3 consists of 15 residues. The CDR3 DNA is TGTGCCAGTACCAACTTGGGACAGGGAATTAATGAGCAGTTCTTC. Encoded protein: CASTNLGQGINEQFF.

The chain is built from TRBV28 and TRBJ2-1; no firm D call. The germline CDR1 and CDR2 sequences are MDHEN and SYDVKM. This CDR3 region has 13 residues. The ends were cut back, 5 bases at V and 7 bases at J, with 12 bases in the middle. The CDR3, as DNA: TGTGCCAGCAGTCCTATTCCATGGAATGAGCAGTTCTTC. Protein product: CASSPIPWNEQFF.

The rearrangement uses TRBV6-1 and TRBJ1-3; D is perhaps TRBD1 (6 bases). Germline V gives CDR1 MNHNS, CDR2 SASEGT. V was shortened by 8 bases and J by 0 bases, with 14 bases between the two germline ends. CDR3 length equals 15 residues. As DNA, the CDR3 is TGTGCCAGCGCCGAGGGGGGCTACTCTGGAAACACCATATATTTT. Translated: CASAEGGYSGNTIYF.

The chain carries TRBV7-9 and TRBJ2-7; weak D call: TRBD2 (6 bases). Germline loops: CDR1 SEHNR, CDR2 FQNEAQ (reference sequence). Trimming took off 8 bases at V and 2 bases at J, with 22 bases between the two ends. The CDR3 extends over 16 amino acids. CDR3 sequence: CASSSHRTGRTYEQYF. Here the CDR3 DNA reads TGTGCCAGCTCTTCCCATCGCACTGGGAGGACCTACGAGCAGTACTTC.

The V and J genes are TRBV28 and TRBJ1-4; D not certain. Germline-derived CDR1 and CDR2 are MDHEN and SYDVKM. With 7 bases removed from V and 5 bases from J, the gap between germline ends came to 11 bases. The CDR3 covers 13 residues. For the CDR3, the DNA is TGTGCCAGCAAGGACTCCCCAAATGAAAAACTGTTTTTT. As protein: CASKDSPNEKLFF. Together with reference TRBV28 and TRBJ1-4, the CDR3 gives the full variable domain: DVKVTQSSRYLVKRTGEKVFLECVQDMDHENMFWYRQDPGLGLRLIYFSYDVKMKEKGDIPEGYSVSREKKERFSLILESASTNQTSMYLCASKDSPNEKLFFGSGTQLSVL.

V usage is TRBV11-2 and J usage is TRBJ2-7, with 11 bases matching TRBD1. Per the germline V gene, CDR1 is SGHAT and CDR2 is FQNNGV. J lost 0 bases, V lost 5 bases, and 9 bases had no gene match. The CDR3 runs to 17 residues. CDR3 loop: CASSDRTGTGGSYEQYF. CDR3 DNA sequence: TGTGCCAGCAGCGACAGAACCGGGACAGGGGGCTCCTACGAGCAGTACTTC. Full variable domain (missing parts from reference TRBV11-2 and TRBJ2-7): EAGVAQSPRYKIIEKRQSVAFWCNPISGHATLYWYQQILGQGPKLLIQFQNNGVVDDSQLPKDRFSAERLKGVDSTLKIQPAKLEDSAVYLCASSDRTGTGGSYEQYFGPGTRLTVT.

CDR3 in amino acids: CASSVVHADTEAFF. Written as DNA, the CDR3 is TGTGCCAGCAGCGTAGTACACGCGGACACTGAAGCTTTCTTT. The genes are TRBV9 and TRBJ1-1; no clear D. The ends were cut back, 0 bases at V and 3 bases at J, with 9 bases in the middle. Germline V CDR1 and CDR2: SGDLS, YYNGEE. This CDR3 comprises 14 residues.

The chain combines TRBV29-1 with TRBJ2-3; TRBD2 aligns across 7 bases. The CDR3 consists of 15 residues. The V segment lost 2 bases and the J segment 0 bases; nucleotides outside the gene matches: 5. Germline-derived CDR1 and CDR2 are SQVTM and ANQGSEA. The CDR3 DNA reads as TGCAGCGTTGAATCCCTAGCGGATAGCACAGATACGCAGTATTTT. It is translated as CSVESLADSTDTQYF.

The chain joins TRBV9 to TRBJ2-1; weak D call: TRBD1 (6 bases). Trimming left V 4 bases short and J 5 bases short, with 10 bases between. The CDR3 is 13 residues long. CDR1 and CDR2 (germline): SGDLS, YYNGEE. CDR3 DNA: TGTGCCAGCAGCCGTGGGGGCAACAATGAGCAGTTCTTC. Translated, it gives CASSRGGNNEQFF.

The chain has TRBV7-2 and TRBJ2-7; a possible D gene is TRBD2 (6 bases). The CDR3 runs to 13 residues. CDR1 is SGHTA and CDR2 is FQGNSA in the germline V gene. Between the trimmed V and J ends, which lost 2 bases and 2 bases, there was a span of 7 bases. The CDR3 DNA is TGTGCCAGCAGCTTATCTAGCGCCTACGAGCAGTACTTC. It codes for CASSLSSAYEQYF.

The chain recombines TRBV27 with TRBJ2-3; D is uncertain. The CDR3 loop spans 15 amino acids. Trimming took off 10 bases at V and 0 bases at J, with 17 bases between the two ends. Germline CDR1 and CDR2: MNHEY and SMNVEV (reference sequence). CDR3 DNA sequence: TGTGCCACCCTCTCTCTTCGAGGAAGCACAGATACGCAGTATTTT. Protein: CATLSLRGSTDTQYF.

The chain is built from TRBV5-4 and TRBJ2-5; 11 bases map to TRBD2. The CDR3 is made up of 16 amino acids. Trimming removed 4 bases from V and 5 bases from J; junction bases left unmatched: 10. Germline CDR1 is SGHNT and CDR2 is YYREEE (reference sequence). The CDR3 region has the DNA TGTGCCAGCAGCGGGACTAGCGGAGAGAGGTTGGAGACCCAGTACTTC. Translation gives CASSGTSGERLETQYF.

CDR3 sequence: CASSPVRGDTIYF. DNA of the CDR3: TGTGCCAGCAGCCCTGTGAGGGGGGACACCATATATTTT. The chain recombines TRBV6-5 with TRBJ1-3; D may be TRBD1 (6 bases). CDR1 is MNHEY and CDR2 is SVGAGI in the germline V gene. V lost 6 bases to trimming and J lost 8 bases, with 14 bases between them. This CDR3 contains 13 residues.

J is TRBJ2-3 and V is TRBV20-1; the D gene is possibly TRBD2 (5 bases). The germline V gene encodes CDR1 DFQATT and CDR2 SNEGSKA (reference sequence). This CDR3 spans 9 amino acids. This CDR3 is CRRDITQYF. The CDR3 DNA sequence: TGCAGGAGGGATATTACGCAGTATTTT.

The chain couples TRBV28 to TRBJ2-7; 10 nucleotides agree with TRBD2. The CDR3 consists of 13 residues. Germline CDR1 reads MDHEN; CDR2 reads SYDVKM. Unmatched junction bases numbered 0, after V lost 5 bases and J lost 2 bases. Written as DNA, the CDR3 is TGTGCCAGCAGTGGACTAGCGGCCTACGAGCAGTACTTC. Translation gives CASSGLAAYEQYF.

V is TRBV27 and J is TRBJ2-3; D is undetermined. Germline V gives CDR1 MNHEY, CDR2 SMNVEV (reference sequence). V dropped 3 bases and J dropped 4 bases, with 11 bases sitting between them. CDR3 length: 14 residues. CDR3 nucleotides: TGTGCCAGCAGTTTCAGTCCCTACCCAGATACGCAGTATTTT. Translation gives CASSFSPYPDTQYF.

Note on this clone: The same CDR3 arises from other DNA sequences in this sample as well. The chain carries TRBV6-5 and TRBJ1-1; D may be TRBD1 (6 bases). The CDR3 has 13 residues. The V end lost 4 bases, the J end lost 1 base, and 7 bases lay between the germline ends. Germline CDR1 and CDR2: MNHEY and SVGAGI. The CDR3 is CASSLDRNTEAFF. The CDR3 nucleotides read TGTGCCAGCAGTTTGGACAGGAACACTGAAGCTTTCTTT.

The genes are TRBV11-2 and TRBJ1-4, with D maybe TRBD1 (5 bases). From germline, CDR1 is SGHAT and CDR2 FQNNGV. Trimming removed 5 bases from V and 5 bases from J, with 18 bases in between. This CDR3 has 16 residues. This CDR3 reads CASSTPRQPENEKLFF. The CDR3, as DNA: TGTGCCAGCAGCACACCCCGACAGCCGGAGAATGAAAAACTGTTTTTT.